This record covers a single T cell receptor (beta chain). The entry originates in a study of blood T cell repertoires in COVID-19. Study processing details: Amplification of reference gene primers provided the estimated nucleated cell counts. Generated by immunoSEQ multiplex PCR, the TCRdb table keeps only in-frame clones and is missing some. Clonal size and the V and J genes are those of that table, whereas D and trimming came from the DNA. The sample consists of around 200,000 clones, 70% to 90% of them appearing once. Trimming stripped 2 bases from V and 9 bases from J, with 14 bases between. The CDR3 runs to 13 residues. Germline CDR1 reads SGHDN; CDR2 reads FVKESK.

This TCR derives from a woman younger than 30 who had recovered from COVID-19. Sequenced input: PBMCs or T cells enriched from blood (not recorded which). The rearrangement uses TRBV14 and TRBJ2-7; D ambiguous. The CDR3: CASSQQVGLLQYF. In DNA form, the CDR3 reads TGTGCCAGCAGCCAACAGGTTGGCCTGCTGCAGTACTTC.